These 9 T cell receptor beta chains share one sample of origin, sequenced in a study of OX40 agonist ivuxolimab in advanced cancers. The repertoire was sequenced with immunoSEQ multiplex PCR; TCRdb's copy has only in-frame clones and lacks some. Among 65,000 to 80,000 clones listed, around 90% were seen once. This specimen consisted of CD4+ or CD8+ T cells sorted from blood, obtained in a trial of the OX40 agonist ivuxolimab. The receptors derive from an adult with an advanced solid tumor such as melanoma, head and neck, liver or kidney cancer.

The rearrangement joins TRBV9 to TRBJ1-1; D gene uncertain. Trimming took off 0 bases at V and 3 bases at J, with 12 bases between the two ends. Germline V gene sequence: CDR1 SGDLS, CDR2 YYNGEE. CDR3 size: 15 residues. CDR3 region: CASSVERRIDTEAFF. CDR3 DNA: TGTGCCAGCAGCGTAGAGAGGCGTATAGACACTGAAGCTTTCTTT.

The V gene is TRBV20-1, the J gene TRBJ2-1; D unclear. In germline, CDR1 is DFQATT, CDR2 SNEGSKA (reference sequence). The CDR3 is 11 residues long. V lost 7 bases, J lost 1 base, and 5 bases lay in between. The DNA of the CDR3 is TGCAGTGTGGGGTCCTACAATGAGCAGTTCTTC. It translates to CSVGSYNEQFF.

This clone has a single count. The chain couples TRBV6-5 to TRBJ1-1; D is uncertain. CDR1 MNHEY and CDR2 SVGAGI come from the germline V gene. V was cut by 2 bases and J by 0 bases, with 10 bases left in between. The CDR3 runs 15 residues. CDR3 loop: CASSYAKVVNTEAFF. The DNA for the CDR3 is TGTGCCAGCAGTTACGCCAAGGTTGTGAACACTGAAGCTTTCTTT.

Concerning this clone: This sample also contains other DNA sequences that code for the same CDR3. This chain links TRBV5-1 with TRBJ2-7; no clear D. The germline CDR1 and CDR2 sequences are SGHRS and YFSETQ. Trimming shortened V by 2 bases and J by 0 bases, and 3 bases separated the two germline ends. CDR3 length equals 12 residues. The CDR3 is CASSLPSYEQYF. CDR3 in DNA: TGCGCCAGCAGCTTACCCTCCTACGAGCAGTACTTC.

The gene calls are TRBV6-5 and TRBJ2-7; TRBD1 might be the D (5 bases). Germline CDR1 reads MNHEY; CDR2 reads SVGAGI. The V and J ends lost 4 bases and 0 bases respectively, with 7 bases between them. This CDR3 is 13 amino acids long. CDR3 nucleotide sequence: TGTGCCAGCAGTTTTAGGGGCTCCTACGAGCAGTACTTC. It is translated as CASSFRGSYEQYF.

The chain recombines TRBV19 with TRBJ2-5; 9 bases are a match to TRBD1. This CDR3 has 15 residues. V shed 7 bases, J shed 2 bases, and the junction held 8 bases outside the gene matches. In germline, CDR1 is LNHDA, CDR2 SQIVND (reference sequence). CDR3 DNA: TGTGCCAGTACCTCGGGACAGGGCCTACAAGAGACCCAGTACTTC. This sequence encodes CASTSGQGLQETQYF.

The V gene is TRBV4-3, the J gene TRBJ2-1; the match to TRBD2 covers 9 bases. Germline values: CDR1 LGHNA, CDR2 YSLEER. The CDR3 is 15 amino acids. V lost 1 base and J lost 10; bases outside the gene matches: 8. CDR3 sequence: CASSQGLRGGREQFF. For the CDR3, the DNA is TGCGCCAGCAGCCAAGGGTTGCGGGGGGGCAGGGAGCAGTTCTTC.

The V call is TRBV4-1, the J call TRBJ2-2; D possibly corresponds to TRBD1 (6 bases). The V and J ends lost 3 bases and 3 bases respectively, with 14 bases between them. CDR3 length: 16 residues. From germline, CDR1 is MGHRA and CDR2 YSYEKL. The CDR3 protein is CASSQSGQTYTGELFF. The CDR3 bases are TGCGCCAGCAGCCAGAGCGGACAGACCTACACCGGGGAGCTGTTTTTT.

The CDR3 DNA reads as TGTGCCAGCAGCTTCATGGGGGTCCTGAACACTGAAGCTTTCTTT. Residues: CASSFMGVLNTEAFF. This chain joins TRBV5-5 and TRBJ1-1, with TRBD1 as a possible D gene (5 bases). Germline V gene data show CDR1 as SGHKS and CDR2 as YYEKEE (reference sequence). The CDR3 runs 15 residues. Trimming stripped 2 bases from V and 0 bases from J, with 11 bases between.